This T cell receptor (beta chain) is from a study of regulatory dendritic cells for organ transplantation. Study context: On day 6, the dendritic cells were exposed to LPS. Overall study results and limits: Of resting T cell subsets, memory CD8+ had the most alloreactive clonotypes.

With 6 bases clipped from V and 0 bases from J, the junction kept 3 bases outside the gene matches. This CDR3 is built from 14 residues. Germline V gene lookup returns CDR1 MNHEY and CDR2 SVGAGI. Only in-frame clones appear in the TCRdb table, and some are missing; sequencing was by immunoSEQ multiplex PCR. The table records approximately 10,000 clones, about 71% of them present only once. Sorted T cells were CFSE-labeled and cultured around 5 days with allogeneic regulatory or mature dendritic cells at 1:10. As for this clone: The antigen remains undetermined.

The clonotype originates from a human donor in good health. This sequence joins TRBV6-5 and TRBJ1-2; 8 bases agree with TRBD1. The sequencing input was naive CD4+ T cells from blood cultured with dendritic cells. The subset: CD45RA+ naive T cells. The CDR3 DNA follows: TGTGCCAGCAGGTCACAGGGGGCTAACTATGGCTACACCTTC. Translation: CASRSQGANYGYTF.